These 22 T cell receptor beta chains were all obtained from the same sample, sequenced in a study of blood T cell repertoires in COVID-19 (dated by TCRdb to the early 2020s). The library was produced with the immunoSEQ multiplex PCR assay. TCRdb stores this immuneACCESS table with in-frame sequences only. Part of the clones is absent; in the studies checked, under half of the shortfall reflects unresolved V genes, and no reason is known for the rest. Here the sample has over 130,000 clones; 84% occur a single time. The top ten clones comprise 1.5% to 2% of the sample. The specimen was PBMCs or T cells enriched from blood (not recorded which). The receptors come from a woman between 18 and 29 years old who had been exposed to COVID-19.

V is TRBV7-9 and J is TRBJ1-2, with unresolved D. The CDR3 has 13 amino acids. Per the germline V gene, CDR1 is SEHNR and CDR2 is FQNEAQ (reference sequence). Between the trimmed V and J ends, which lost 5 bases and 8 bases, there was a span of 15 bases. CDR3 in DNA: TGTGCCAGCAGCCCTCAGGACTTCCTCGGCTACACCTTC. Residues: CASSPQDFLGYTF.

The chain is built from TRBV20-1 and TRBJ2-7, with TRBD1 as a possible D gene (6 bases). Germline V lookup: CDR1 DFQATT, CDR2 SNEGSKA (reference sequence). CDR3 length: 13 amino acids. Between the trimmed V and J ends, which lost 3 bases and 2 bases, there was a span of 11 bases. As DNA, the CDR3 is TGCAGTGCTAGTGGGGGCAGTACCTACGAGCAGTACTTC. Amino acid sequence: CSASGGSTYEQYF.

The count of this clone is one. The chain uses TRBV4-1 and TRBJ2-7; possibly TRBD2 for D (6 bases). The CDR3 is 14 residues long. Germline V gene lookup returns CDR1 MGHRA and CDR2 YSYEKL. V lost 4 bases, J lost 3 bases, and 13 bases lay in between. In nucleotides, the CDR3 is TGCGCCAGCAGCCCGGCCCCGGGAGACTACGAGCAGTACTTC. Amino acid sequence: CASSPAPGDYEQYF.

The genes are TRBV12-3 or TRBV12-4 and TRBJ1-2; 7 bases fit TRBD1. The CDR3 runs to 12 residues. V lost 8 bases to trimming and J lost 3 bases; unmatched junction nucleotides: 3. CDR3 sequence (DNA): TGTGCCAGCCGAGGGACAGACTATGGCTACACCTTC. Protein: CASRGTDYGYTF.

V and J are TRBV7-3 and TRBJ2-1; 9 nucleotides agree with TRBD1. V lost 5 bases to trimming and J lost 8 bases; unmatched junction nucleotides: 10. This CDR3 is 15 amino acids long. Germline values: CDR1 SGHTA, CDR2 FQGTGA. As DNA, the CDR3 is TGTGCCAGCAGCGCCTTCGGACAGGGGTCACATGAGCAGTTCTTC. Its protein product is CASSAFGQGSHEQFF.

The chain recombines TRBV4-1 with TRBJ2-1; TRBD2 matches at 13 bases. The germline V gene encodes CDR1 MGHRA and CDR2 YSYEKL. Germline trimming cut 2 bases from V and 6 bases from J; bases unmatched to any gene: 10. This CDR3 comprises 18 residues. For the CDR3, the DNA is TGCGCCAGCAGCCAAATAGATATGGGACTAGCGGGAACCAATGAGCAGTTCTTC. Translation gives CASSQIDMGLAGTNEQFF.

V usage is TRBV9 and J usage is TRBJ1-1; no definite D call. Germline CDR1 SGDLS, CDR2 YYNGEE. The CDR3 spans 16 residues. V lost 0 bases and J 3 bases, leaving 15 bases between the germline ends. CDR3 in amino acids: CASSVARGGRDTEAFF. The CDR3 nucleotides read TGTGCCAGCAGCGTAGCTCGGGGTGGGCGGGACACTGAAGCTTTCTTT.

This clone appeared a few times. This rearrangement joins TRBV5-1 to TRBJ2-7; TRBD1 might be the D (6 bases). Between the trimmed V and J ends, which lost 6 bases and 2 bases, there was a span of 15 bases. CDR3 length: 14 residues. Germline CDR1 reads SGHRS; CDR2 reads YFSETQ. The CDR3 coding sequence is TGCGCCAGCACCAGAGCAGGGGCCCCCTACGAGCAGTACTTC. Translated, it gives CASTRAGAPYEQYF.

This chain links TRBV19 with TRBJ2-1, with 11 bases aligning to TRBD2. CDR1 and CDR2 (germline): LNHDA, SQIVND (reference sequence). J was trimmed by 2 bases and V by 6 bases; bases with no gene match: 3. The CDR3 is made up of 15 amino acids. DNA of the CDR3: TGTGCCAGTAGACTAGCGGGAGAACCCTACAATGAGCAGTTCTTC. Its translation: CASRLAGEPYNEQFF.

The chain employs TRBV7-3 and TRBJ2-3; tentative D call: TRBD1 (6 bases). The V end was cut by 5 bases, the J end by 3 bases, with 21 bases between. This CDR3 contains 17 residues. Germline V gene data show CDR1 as SGHTA and CDR2 as FQGTGA. In nucleotides, the CDR3 is TGTGCCAGCAGCCTTGGATACAGGGCTTTTGGGACAGATACGCAGTATTTT. Translation gives CASSLGYRAFGTDTQYF. Full variable domain (rest looked up from reference TRBV7-3 and TRBJ2-3): GAGVSQTPSNKVTEKGKYVELRCDPISGHTALYWYRQSLGQGPEFLIYFQGTGAADDSGLPNDRFFAVRPEGSVSTLKIQRTERGDSAVYLCASSLGYRAFGTDTQYFGPGTRLTVL.

CDR3: CATSVGTGGASGANVLTF. The CDR3 DNA sequence: TGTGCCACCAGCGTCGGGACAGGGGGCGCTTCTGGGGCCAACGTCCTGACTTTC. The J gene is TRBJ2-6, the V gene TRBV15; 12 bases agree with TRBD1. CDR3 length: 18 residues. The V segment lost 5 bases and the J segment 1 base; nucleotides outside the gene matches: 6. Germline-derived CDR1 and CDR2 are LNHNV and YYDKDF (reference sequence).

The chain has TRBV5-8 and TRBJ1-1; no reliable D call. Trimming stripped 0 bases from V and 1 base from J, with 13 bases between. The germline V gene encodes CDR1 SGHTS and CDR2 YDEGEE. The CDR3 is 16 amino acids. Here the CDR3 reads CASSLGLAGGNTEAFF. For the CDR3, the DNA is TGTGCCAGCAGCTTGGGTTTGGCAGGTGGGAACACTGAAGCTTTCTTT.

The chain uses TRBV2 and TRBJ1-6; TRBD1 matches 9 bases. The trim removed 0 bases at V and 7 bases at J, leaving 4 bases unmatched. Germline V lookup: CDR1 SNHLY, CDR2 FYNNEI. The CDR3 is 16 amino acids. The CDR3 protein is CASSEAGTGLNSPLHF. DNA of the CDR3: TGTGCCAGCAGTGAAGCGGGGACAGGGCTCAATTCACCCCTCCACTTT. Combining the CDR3 with reference TRBV2 and TRBJ1-6 gives the whole variable domain EPEVTQTPSHQVTQMGQEVILRCVPISNHLYFYWYRQILGQKVEFLVSFYNNEISEKSEIFDDQFSVERPDGSNFTLKIRSTKLEDSAMYFCASSEAGTGLNSPLHFGNGTRLTVT.

Details on this clone: The sample contains more than one DNA sequence encoding this CDR3. The V gene is TRBV28, the J gene TRBJ1-2; TRBD1 aligns across 7 bases. The CDR3 sequence is 12 residues long. The V and J ends lost 4 bases and 5 bases, in that order; junction bases with no gene match: 1. Germline loops: CDR1 MDHEN, CDR2 SYDVKM. CDR3 amino acids: CASSYRGYGYTF. For the CDR3, the DNA is TGTGCCAGCAGTTACAGGGGTTATGGCTACACCTTC.

The chain is built from TRBV25-1 and TRBJ1-1; 10 nucleotides agree with TRBD1. Germline values: CDR1 MGHDK, CDR2 SYGVNS. V lost 6 bases and J lost 4; bases outside the gene matches: 11. CDR3 length: 16 amino acids. The CDR3 nucleotides read TGTGCCAGCAGCCACCGACAGGGGGCGGGAAGCACTGAAGCTTTCTTT. Residues: CASSHRQGAGSTEAFF.

V and J are TRBV19 and TRBJ2-1; 11 nucleotides match TRBD2. The CDR3 runs 13 residues. Unmatched junction bases numbered 3, after V lost 8 bases and J lost 6 bases. In germline, CDR1 is LNHDA, CDR2 SQIVND (reference sequence). DNA for the CDR3: TGTGCCAGTGGGACTAGCGGATTCAATGAGCAGTTCTTC. It yields the protein CASGTSGFNEQFF.

In this sample, this clone turned up once. The V gene is TRBV15, the J gene TRBJ1-3, with D tentatively TRBD1 (5 bases). The germline gives CDR1 LNHNV, CDR2 YYDKDF (reference sequence). This CDR3 comprises 18 residues. Trimming removed 0 bases from V and 1 base from J, with 16 bases in between. CDR3 sequence (DNA): TGTGCCACCAGCAGAGATGGCCAGGGCTGGGGTTCTGGAAACACCATATATTTT. Protein sequence: CATSRDGQGWGSGNTIYF. The full variable domain, completed using reference TRBV15 and TRBJ1-3, is DAMVIQNPRYQVTQFGKPVTLSCSQTLNHNVMYWYQQKSSQAPKLLFHYYDKDFNNEADTPDNFQSRRPNTSFCFLDIRSPGLGDTAMYLCATSRDGQGWGSGNTIYFGEGSWLTVV.

The chain links TRBV5-4 to TRBJ2-5; 12 bases are a match to TRBD1. This CDR3 region has 17 residues. Germline assignment: CDR1 SGHNT and CDR2 YYREEE (reference sequence). V lost 0 bases to trimming and J lost 5 bases; unmatched junction nucleotides: 8. Here the CDR3 DNA reads TGTGCCAGCAGCTTGGGGGGGACAGGGGGCCGGGGTGAGACCCAGTACTTC. Its translation: CASSLGGTGGRGETQYF.

The count of this clone is one. The gene calls are TRBV7-3 and TRBJ2-6, with D hard to call. The V end was cut by 8 bases, the J end by 1 base, with 6 bases between. The CDR3 extends over 13 amino acids. CDR1 and CDR2 (germline): SGHTA, FQGTGA. The CDR3 loop reads CASRESGANVLTF. The CDR3 DNA reads TGTGCCAGCCGCGAATCTGGGGCCAACGTCCTGACTTTC.

In its sample, this clone was seen a few times. The chain carries TRBV28 and TRBJ2-2; D may be TRBD1 (6 bases). The CDR3 length is 16 residues. V lost 4 bases to trimming and J lost 3 bases, with 15 bases between them. Germline assignment: CDR1 MDHEN and CDR2 SYDVKM. The chain's CDR3 is CASSSRTERDTGELFF. CDR3 coding DNA: TGTGCCAGCAGTTCCAGGACAGAACGTGACACCGGGGAGCTGTTTTTT.

The V and J genes are TRBV9 and TRBJ1-1; D is unresolved. Germline V gene lookup returns CDR1 SGDLS and CDR2 YYNGEE. Deletions cut 4 bases from V and 0 bases from J, with 13 bases between. The CDR3 runs 15 residues. The CDR3 bases are TGTGCCAGCAGCCCCCATAGCATACTGAACACTGAAGCTTTCTTT. Encoded protein: CASSPHSILNTEAFF.

V gene TRBV9 combines with J gene TRBJ2-7; 7 bases are a match to TRBD2. J gave up 5 bases and V 2 bases, and 10 bases lay outside the gene matches. CDR1 and CDR2 from the germline V gene are SGDLS and YYNGEE. The CDR3 is made up of 15 amino acids. The CDR3 nucleotides read TGTGCCAGCAGCGTCCTTAGGTGGGGAGGGGACGAGCAGTACTTC. It encodes CASSVLRWGGDEQYF.